The rows below give T cell receptor beta chains drawn from one sample of a study of siplizumab effects on memory and regulatory T cells. The table came from immunoSEQ multiplex PCR; TCRdb's copy has only in-frame clones and leaves some out. The repertoire consists of approximately 100,000 clones, with roughly 94% occurring once and the leading ten covering roughly 0.6%. Material: Tregs sorted from blood. Every receptor here comes from a human donor in good health. CDR3s include the opening cysteine and the closing phenylalanine or tryptophan. Each record gives: V gene, clone size, D gene, J gene, CDR3 DNA, CDR3 protein. D genes are given only for firm matches. Some rows have no size entry. The others give once, few or many, or a class for an expanded clone.

v_gene: TRBV7-6; abundance: few; d_gene: NA; j_gene: TRBJ1-5; CDR3nt: TGTGCCAGCAGCTCGCAGGGTCTTAATCAGCCCCAGCATTTT; CDR3aa: CASSSQGLNQPQHF
v_gene: TRBV10-3; abundance: NA; d_gene: TRBD1; j_gene: TRBJ2-7; CDR3nt: TGTGCCATCAGACGACAGGGGGCTAGTCTAAGCTCCTACGAGCAGTACTTC; CDR3aa: CAIRRQGASLSSYEQYF
v_gene: TRBV5-1; abundance: NA; d_gene: NA; j_gene: TRBJ2-7; CDR3nt: TGCGCCAGCAGCTCGGGACCGCCCGGCTACGAGCAGTACTTC; CDR3aa: CASSSGPPGYEQYF
v_gene: TRBV29-1; abundance: NA; d_gene: TRBD1; j_gene: TRBJ2-1; CDR3nt: TGCAGCGCCCAACGGGGGACAGGGAGGGAGTTCTTC; CDR3aa: CSAQRGTGREFF
v_gene: TRBV28; abundance: NA; d_gene: NA; j_gene: TRBJ2-5; CDR3nt: TGTGCCAGCGGGTCCGGCGGCTACGGGGAGACCCAGTACTTC; CDR3aa: CASGSGGYGETQYF
v_gene: TRBV5-6; abundance: NA; d_gene: NA; j_gene: TRBJ1-2; CDR3nt: TGTGCCAGCAGCTTGACAGGGATTGGGTACTATGGCTACACCTTC; CDR3aa: CASSLTGIGYYGYTF
v_gene: TRBV11-2; abundance: NA; d_gene: NA; j_gene: TRBJ2-3; CDR3nt: TGTGCCAGCAGCTTAACCCCGGGGACTTGGGGAGATACGCAGTATTTT; CDR3aa: CASSLTPGTWGDTQYF
v_gene: TRBV28; abundance: NA; d_gene: TRBD1; j_gene: TRBJ2-2; CDR3nt: TGTGCCAGCAGACTGGGACAGGGGGCGATGGAGCTGTTTTTT; CDR3aa: CASRLGQGAMELFF
v_gene: TRBV6-6; abundance: NA; d_gene: NA; j_gene: TRBJ1-5; CDR3nt: TGTGCCAGCAGTTACGAGAGACAGCCCCAGCATTTT; CDR3aa: CASSYERQPQHF
v_gene: TRBV7-9; abundance: NA; d_gene: NA; j_gene: TRBJ1-4; CDR3nt: TGTGCCAGCAGCCCTGTCGTGCACGAAAAACTGTTTTTT; CDR3aa: CASSPVVHEKLFF
v_gene: TRBV9; abundance: NA; d_gene: TRBD1; j_gene: TRBJ2-7; CDR3nt: TGTGCCAGCGGGCCGACAGGGGGGATCGGCGAGCAGTACTTC; CDR3aa: CASGPTGGIGEQYF
v_gene: TRBV9; abundance: NA; d_gene: TRBD2; j_gene: TRBJ2-1; CDR3nt: TGTGCCAGCAGCGGCGGACTAGCGAGTTTCGATGAGCAGTTCTTC; CDR3aa: CASSGGLASFDEQFF
v_gene: TRBV14; abundance: NA; d_gene: TRBD1; j_gene: TRBJ2-7; CDR3nt: TGTGCCAGCAGGCAGACCAGGGGGTACGAGCAGTACTTC; CDR3aa: CASRQTRGYEQYF
v_gene: TRBV28; abundance: once; d_gene: NA; j_gene: TRBJ1-2; CDR3nt: TGTGCCAGCAGAACAATCAGGGTTTTTCGGTATGGCTACACCTTC; CDR3aa: CASRTIRVFRYGYTF
v_gene: TRBV18; abundance: NA; d_gene: NA; j_gene: TRBJ2-5; CDR3nt: TGTGCCAGCTCATCTCGACTACCAGGCAAAGAGACCCAGTACTTC; CDR3aa: CASSSRLPGKETQYF
v_gene: TRBV7-9; abundance: NA; d_gene: TRBD1; j_gene: TRBJ2-5; CDR3nt: TGTGCCAGCAGGCGAACAGGGGGCCCCGCTTCCCAAGAGACCCAGTACTTC; CDR3aa: CASRRTGGPASQETQYF
v_gene: TRBV30; abundance: NA; d_gene: NA; j_gene: TRBJ1-1; CDR3nt: TGTGCCCGGGCGGACGGACAGATGACTGAAGCTTTCTTT; CDR3aa: CARADGQMTEAFF
v_gene: TRBV9; abundance: once; d_gene: NA; j_gene: TRBJ2-3; CDR3nt: TGTGCCAGCAGCGTACCGCCTAGCACAGATACGCAGTATTTT; CDR3aa: CASSVPPSTDTQYF
v_gene: TRBV19; abundance: NA; d_gene: NA; j_gene: TRBJ1-4; CDR3nt: TGTGCCAGTAGTCGACGCGAAGTGGGCAGGACTAATGAAAAACTGTTTTTT; CDR3aa: CASSRREVGRTNEKLFF
v_gene: TRBV5-6; abundance: NA; d_gene: TRBD2; j_gene: TRBJ2-7; CDR3nt: TGTGCCAGCAGCTTCTTCTCGGGGGGTGAGCAGTACTTC; CDR3aa: CASSFFSGGEQYF
v_gene: TRBV7-9; abundance: NA; d_gene: TRBD1; j_gene: TRBJ1-2; CDR3nt: TGTGCCAGCAGCCCGGGACAGAGTTATAACTATGGCTACACCTTC; CDR3aa: CASSPGQSYNYGYTF
v_gene: TRBV14; abundance: NA; d_gene: TRBD2; j_gene: TRBJ2-7; CDR3nt: TGTGCCAGCAGCCAAAGCGGGACCTACGAGCAGTACTTC; CDR3aa: CASSQSGTYEQYF
v_gene: TRBV27; abundance: NA; d_gene: NA; j_gene: TRBJ1-3; CDR3nt: TGTGCCAGCAGTTTACCAGACATGACCCCTGGAAACACCATATATTTT; CDR3aa: CASSLPDMTPGNTIYF
v_gene: TRBV19; abundance: NA; d_gene: NA; j_gene: TRBJ2-5; CDR3nt: TGTGCCAGTAGTTCCCCAACCGGGAGCCGTAGAGAGACCCAGTACTTC; CDR3aa: CASSSPTGSRRETQYF
v_gene: TRBV11-1; abundance: NA; d_gene: NA; j_gene: TRBJ2-1; CDR3nt: TGTGCCAGCAGCTTAGGACTATCCAATGAGCAGTTCTTC; CDR3aa: CASSLGLSNEQFF
v_gene: TRBV9; abundance: NA; d_gene: TRBD1; j_gene: TRBJ1-2; CDR3nt: TGTGCCAGCAGCGCTCAGACAGGGCGCGGGGGGCGCAACTATGGCTACACCTTC; CDR3aa: CASSAQTGRGGRNYGYTF
v_gene: TRBV20-1; abundance: NA; d_gene: NA; j_gene: TRBJ1-4; CDR3nt: TGCAGTGCTGGTAATGAAAAACTGTTTTTT; CDR3aa: CSAGNEKLFF
v_gene: TRBV6-6; abundance: NA; d_gene: NA; j_gene: TRBJ2-2; CDR3nt: TGTGCCAGCAGTTATGGTGCCACCGGGGAGCTGTTTTTT; CDR3aa: CASSYGATGELFF
v_gene: TRBV7-9; abundance: NA; d_gene: NA; j_gene: TRBJ2-5; CDR3nt: TGTGCCAGCAGCTTTGATGTAGAGACCCAGTACTTC; CDR3aa: CASSFDVETQYF
v_gene: TRBV10-3; abundance: NA; d_gene: NA; j_gene: TRBJ2-7; CDR3nt: TGTGCCATCAGTCAGACACGGGACGAGCAGTACTTC; CDR3aa: CAISQTRDEQYF
v_gene: TRBV2; abundance: NA; d_gene: NA; j_gene: TRBJ2-7; CDR3nt: TGTGCCAGCTCGAGCCCGGCCTACGAGCAGTACTTC; CDR3aa: CASSSPAYEQYF
v_gene: TRBV2; abundance: NA; d_gene: TRBD1; j_gene: TRBJ2-4; CDR3nt: TGTGCCAGCGGGGGACAGACAAACATTCAGTACTTC; CDR3aa: CASGGQTNIQYF
v_gene: TRBV7-9; abundance: NA; d_gene: TRBD2; j_gene: TRBJ2-1; CDR3nt: TGTGCCAGCAGCTCGCCTAAACTAGCGCACCATGAGCAGTTCTTC; CDR3aa: CASSSPKLAHHEQFF
v_gene: TRBV6-5; abundance: NA; d_gene: NA; j_gene: TRBJ1-5; CDR3nt: TGTGCCAGCAGTGGAGGGAGAAATCAGCCCCAGCATTTT; CDR3aa: CASSGGRNQPQHF
v_gene: TRBV2; abundance: NA; d_gene: NA; j_gene: TRBJ1-6; CDR3nt: TGTGCCTCCGGGGGGAGGGAAAATTCACCCCTCCACTTT; CDR3aa: CASGGRENSPLHF
v_gene: TRBV2; abundance: NA; d_gene: NA; j_gene: TRBJ1-5; CDR3nt: TGTGCCAGCATGGGGGGAGGAGACCAGCCCCAGCATTTT; CDR3aa: CASMGGGDQPQHF
v_gene: TRBV4-2; abundance: NA; d_gene: TRBD1; j_gene: TRBJ2-7; CDR3nt: TGTGCCAGCAGCCCGGGACAGGGAAATCTCGAGCAGTACTTC; CDR3aa: CASSPGQGNLEQYF
v_gene: TRBV7-3; abundance: once; d_gene: TRBD1; j_gene: TRBJ2-2; CDR3nt: TGTGCCAGCAGACGAGACGGACAGGGTCGGGCCGGGGAGCTGTTTTTT; CDR3aa: CASRRDGQGRAGELFF
v_gene: TRBV18; abundance: NA; d_gene: NA; j_gene: TRBJ2-7; CDR3nt: TGTGCCAGCTCACCACTTGGGCAGGGGTTAGACTACGAGCAGTACTTC; CDR3aa: CASSPLGQGLDYEQYF
v_gene: TRBV7-9; abundance: NA; d_gene: TRBD2; j_gene: TRBJ2-3; CDR3nt: TGTGCCAGCAGCCCCGCCGCGGGAGCGGTTGATACGCAGTATTTT; CDR3aa: CASSPAAGAVDTQYF
v_gene: TRBV19; abundance: NA; d_gene: TRBD1; j_gene: TRBJ1-1; CDR3nt: TGTGCCAGTAGATCCCTGTCCCTGGGACAGTCGAACACTGAAGCTTTCTTT; CDR3aa: CASRSLSLGQSNTEAFF
v_gene: TRBV21-1; abundance: NA; d_gene: NA; j_gene: TRBJ1-3; CDR3nt: TGTGCCAGCAGCAAGCCACCTTACAGGGAGAGCTCTGGAAACACCATATATTTT; CDR3aa: CASSKPPYRESSGNTIYF
v_gene: TRBV29-1; abundance: NA; d_gene: NA; j_gene: TRBJ2-5; CDR3nt: TGCAGCGCTTACCTCCGGGACTCCCAAAGGACCCAGTACTTC; CDR3aa: CSAYLRDSQRTQYF
v_gene: TRBV5-4; abundance: once; d_gene: NA; j_gene: TRBJ1-2; CDR3nt: TGTGCCAGCAGCATGGACAGCACCGTTAACTATGGCTACACCTTC; CDR3aa: CASSMDSTVNYGYTF
v_gene: TRBV27; abundance: NA; d_gene: TRBD1; j_gene: TRBJ1-1; CDR3nt: TGTGCCAGCAGCCTACAGGGGGCGAGCACTGAAGCTTTCTTT; CDR3aa: CASSLQGASTEAFF
v_gene: TRBV2; abundance: NA; d_gene: NA; j_gene: TRBJ2-1; CDR3nt: TGTGCCAGCATCGCAGGGACCTACAATGAGCAGTTCTTC; CDR3aa: CASIAGTYNEQFF
v_gene: TRBV29-1; abundance: NA; d_gene: NA; j_gene: TRBJ1-1; CDR3nt: TGCAGCGTTGGAGTCACTGAAGCTTTCTTT; CDR3aa: CSVGVTEAFF
v_gene: TRBV27; abundance: NA; d_gene: NA; j_gene: TRBJ2-7; CDR3nt: TGTGCCAGCAGTTTCCAAAAACCCGGGACAGTCCTGAGGGGACTTAACTACGAGCAGTACTTC; CDR3aa: CASSFQKPGTVLRGLNYEQYF
v_gene: TRBV5-1; abundance: NA; d_gene: NA; j_gene: TRBJ2-5; CDR3nt: TGCGCCAGCAGCTTGGAAGGTGGTCTCGCCCAAGAGACCCAGTACTTC; CDR3aa: CASSLEGGLAQETQYF
v_gene: TRBV18; abundance: NA; d_gene: NA; j_gene: TRBJ2-1; CDR3nt: TGTGCCAGCTCACCATCGTGGATAGGCACCTACAATGAGCAGTTCTTC; CDR3aa: CASSPSWIGTYNEQFF
v_gene: TRBV9; abundance: NA; d_gene: TRBD1; j_gene: TRBJ2-3; CDR3nt: TGTGCCAGCAGCGCTAGAACAGGGGAGACAGATACGCAGTATTTT; CDR3aa: CASSARTGETDTQYF
v_gene: TRBV5-1; abundance: NA; d_gene: TRBD2; j_gene: TRBJ2-2; CDR3nt: TGCGCCAGCAGCTCTCTAGCGGGAGGGTTGACCGGGGAGCTGTTTTTT; CDR3aa: CASSSLAGGLTGELFF